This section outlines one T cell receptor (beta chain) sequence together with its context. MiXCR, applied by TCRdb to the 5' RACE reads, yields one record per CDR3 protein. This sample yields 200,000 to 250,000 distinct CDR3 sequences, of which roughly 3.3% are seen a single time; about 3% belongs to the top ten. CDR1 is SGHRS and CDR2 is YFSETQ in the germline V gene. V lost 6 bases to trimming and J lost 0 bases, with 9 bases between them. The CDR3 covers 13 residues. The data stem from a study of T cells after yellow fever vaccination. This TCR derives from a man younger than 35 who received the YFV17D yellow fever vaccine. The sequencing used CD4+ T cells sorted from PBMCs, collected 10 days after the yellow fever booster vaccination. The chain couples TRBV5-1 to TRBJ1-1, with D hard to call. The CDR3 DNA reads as TGCGCCAGCACCCAGGCGCTGAACACTGAAGCTTTCTTT. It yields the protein CASTQALNTEAFF. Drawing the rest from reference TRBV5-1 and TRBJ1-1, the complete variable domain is KAGVTQTPRYLIKTRGQQVTLSCSPISGHRSVSWYQQTPGQGLQFLFEYFSETQRNKGNFPGRFSGRQFSNSRSEMNVSTLELGDSALYLCASTQALNTEAFFGQGTRLTVV.